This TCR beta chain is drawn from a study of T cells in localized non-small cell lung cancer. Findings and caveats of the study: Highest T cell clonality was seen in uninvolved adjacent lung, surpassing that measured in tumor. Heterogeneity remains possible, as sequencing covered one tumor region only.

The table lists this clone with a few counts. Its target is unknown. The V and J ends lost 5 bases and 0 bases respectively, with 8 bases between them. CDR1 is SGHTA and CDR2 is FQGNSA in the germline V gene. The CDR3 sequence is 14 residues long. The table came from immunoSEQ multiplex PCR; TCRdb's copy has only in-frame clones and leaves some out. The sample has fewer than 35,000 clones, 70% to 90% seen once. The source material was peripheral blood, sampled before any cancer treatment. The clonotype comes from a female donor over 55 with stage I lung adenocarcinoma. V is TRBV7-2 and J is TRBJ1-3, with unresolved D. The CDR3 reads CASSRELSGNTIYF. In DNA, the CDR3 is TGTGCCAGCAGCCGCGAGCTCTCTGGAAACACCATATATTTT.